This paragraph covers one T cell receptor beta chain sequence. Assay used: immunoSEQ multiplex PCR; TCRdb lists only in-frame clones, some missing. The data contain about 44,000 clones, 84% of them seen just once; the ten biggest clones take up 40% to 55%. These data originate in a study of blood T cell repertoires in COVID-19. Study context: COVID-19 samples, acute and convalescent, were from the United States, Italy and Spain.

The CDR3 runs to 16 residues. The germline V gene has CDR1 MRHNA and CDR2 SNTAGT. The trim removed 4 bases at V and 5 bases at J, leaving 11 bases unmatched. The source of this sequence is a human donor in a cohort sampled during active COVID-19. The sample comprised peripheral blood. This rearrangement joins TRBV6-4 to TRBJ2-3; 8 bases are shared with TRBD2. CDR3 loop: CASSAGGGLAGDTQYF. CDR3 in DNA: TGTGCCAGCAGTGCGGGAGGCGGACTAGCCGGAGATACGCAGTATTTT.